This T cell receptor (beta chain) was sequenced in a study of neoadjuvant anti-PD-1 for oral cavity cancer. Study conclusions and caveats: Only three patients per response group were TCR-analyzed; validation needed.

Turning to this clone: As yet, its antigen is unknown.

Trimming took off 4 bases at V and 3 bases at J, with 13 bases between the two ends. The CDR3 is made up of 14 amino acids. Germline-derived CDR1 and CDR2 are MDHEN and SYDVKM. Patients had newly diagnosed, untreated stage II-IVA oral cavity squamous cell carcinoma. The patients had HPV-negative, locally advanced oral cavity squamous cell carcinoma. Method: immunoSEQ multiplex PCR; TCRdb's copy keeps in-frame clones and lacks some. The profile shows 75,000 to 100,000 clones, more than 80% of them singletons. Sample: PBMCs, taken before nivolumab (anti-PD-1) treatment. The clonotype originates from a person aged 35-79 years with oral cavity squamous cell carcinoma. This chain uses TRBV28 with TRBJ2-7, with D unresolved. For the CDR3, the DNA is TGTGCCAGCAGTTCACCTACCCTCCTCTACGAGCAGTACTTC. Protein product: CASSSPTLLYEQYF.